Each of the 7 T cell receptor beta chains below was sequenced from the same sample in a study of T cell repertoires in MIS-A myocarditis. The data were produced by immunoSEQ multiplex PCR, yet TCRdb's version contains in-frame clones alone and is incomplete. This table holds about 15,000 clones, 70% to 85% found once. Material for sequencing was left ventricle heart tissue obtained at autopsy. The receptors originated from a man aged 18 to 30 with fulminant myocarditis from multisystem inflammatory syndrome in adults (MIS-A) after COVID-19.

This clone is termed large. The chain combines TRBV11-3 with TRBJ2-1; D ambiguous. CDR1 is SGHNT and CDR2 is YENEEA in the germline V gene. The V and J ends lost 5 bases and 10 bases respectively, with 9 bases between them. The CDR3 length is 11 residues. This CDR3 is CASSPEGEQFF. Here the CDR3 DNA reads TGTGCCAGCAGCCCGGAAGGCGAGCAGTTCTTC. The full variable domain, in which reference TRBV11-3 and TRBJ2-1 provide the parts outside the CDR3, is EAGVVQSPRYKIIEKKQPVAFWCNPISGHNTLYWYLQNLGQGPELLIRYENEEAVDDSQLPKDRFSAERLKGVDSTLKIQPAELGDSAVYLCASSPEGEQFFGPGTRLTVL.

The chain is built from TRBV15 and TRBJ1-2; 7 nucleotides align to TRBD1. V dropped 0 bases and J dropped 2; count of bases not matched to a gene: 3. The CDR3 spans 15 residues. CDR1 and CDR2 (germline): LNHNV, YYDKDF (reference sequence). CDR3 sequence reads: CATSRERGQNYGYTF. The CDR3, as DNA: TGTGCCACCAGCAGAGAAAGGGGGCAAAACTATGGCTACACCTTC.

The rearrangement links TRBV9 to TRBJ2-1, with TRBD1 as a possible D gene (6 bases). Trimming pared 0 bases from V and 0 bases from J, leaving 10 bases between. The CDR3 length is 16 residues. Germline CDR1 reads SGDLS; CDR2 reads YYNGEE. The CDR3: CASSVAGTSSYNEQFF. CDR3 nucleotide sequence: TGTGCCAGCAGCGTAGCCGGGACAAGCTCCTACAATGAGCAGTTCTTC.

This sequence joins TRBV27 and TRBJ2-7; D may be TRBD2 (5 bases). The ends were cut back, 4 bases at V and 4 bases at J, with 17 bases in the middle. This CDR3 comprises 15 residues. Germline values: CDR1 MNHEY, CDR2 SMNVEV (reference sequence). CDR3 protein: CASSSSVRDVYEQYF. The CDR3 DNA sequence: TGTGCCAGCAGTTCATCCGTCCGGGATGTTTACGAGCAGTACTTC.

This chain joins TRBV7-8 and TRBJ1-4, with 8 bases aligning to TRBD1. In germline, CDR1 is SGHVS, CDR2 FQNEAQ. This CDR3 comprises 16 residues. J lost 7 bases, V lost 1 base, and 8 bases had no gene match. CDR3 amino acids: CASSLGTGFRSEKLFF. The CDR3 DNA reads TGTGCCAGCAGCTTAGGGACAGGGTTTAGGAGTGAAAAACTGTTTTTT. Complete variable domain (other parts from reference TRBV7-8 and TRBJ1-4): GAGVSQSPRYKVAKRGQDVALRCDPISGHVSLFWYQQALGQGPEFLTYFQNEAQLDKSGLPSDRFFAERPEGSVSTLKIQRTQQEDSAVYLCASSLGTGFRSEKLFFGSGTQLSVL.

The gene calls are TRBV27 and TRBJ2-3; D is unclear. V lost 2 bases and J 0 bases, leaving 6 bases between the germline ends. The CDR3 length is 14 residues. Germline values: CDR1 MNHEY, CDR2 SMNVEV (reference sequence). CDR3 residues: CASSLLPSTDTQYF. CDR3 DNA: TGTGCCAGCAGTTTACTACCTAGCACAGATACGCAGTATTTT.

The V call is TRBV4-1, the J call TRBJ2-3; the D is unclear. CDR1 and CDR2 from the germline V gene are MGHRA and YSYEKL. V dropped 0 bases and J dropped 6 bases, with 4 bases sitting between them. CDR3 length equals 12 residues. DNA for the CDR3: TGCGCCAGCAGCCAAGACGGGGATACGCAGTATTTT. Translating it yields CASSQDGDTQYF.